Listed below are T cell receptor beta chains from one sample, sequenced in a study of technical replicates of blood from several donors. Sequencing used immunoSEQ multiplex PCR; TCRdb keeps in-frame clones, though not all of them. The sample has more than 80,000 clones; over 90% are singletons. Sequences were obtained from T cells isolated from PBMCs. The receptors stem from a human donor in good health. The CDR3 runs from the conserved cysteine through the conserved F or W. The order of the fields is CDR3 length, J gene, D gene, V gene, clone size, CDR3 DNA, CDR3 protein. The D gene is left open where the match is weak. Where a row states a size, it is once, few, many or the class of an expanded clone; other rows omit it.

>14|TRBJ2-5|TRBD2|TRBV5-1|NA
TGCGCCAGCAGCTTGGCCCCGGGAGGGGAGACCCAGTACTTC
CASSLAPGGETQYF
>11|TRBJ2-3|TRBD1|TRBV29-1|NA
TGCAGCGTTGTCGAGGGACAGACGCAGTATTTT
CSVVEGQTQYF
>16|TRBJ1-1|NA|TRBV9|NA
TGTGCCAGCAGTCTATACGGGGGGGGGCTAAACACTGAAGCTTTCTTT
CASSLYGGGLNTEAFF
>11|TRBJ1-1|NA|TRBV19|NA
TGTGCCAGTAGTTCCATTTCTGAAGCTTTCTTT
CASSSISEAFF
>14|TRBJ2-1|NA|TRBV6-5|few
TGTGCCATTTCGAAAGGACTGGAAAACAATGAGCAGTTCTTC
CAISKGLENNEQFF
>18|TRBJ2-7|TRBD2|TRBV6-4|once
TGTGCCAGCAGTGACCCGGGACTAGCGGGAGACACACTCTACGAGCAGTACTTC
CASSDPGLAGDTLYEQYF
>14|TRBJ2-3|TRBD2|TRBV29-1|NA
TGCAGCGTGGCGAGCGGGAGTTACACAGATACGCAGTATTTT
CSVASGSYTDTQYF
>16|TRBJ2-7|TRBD2|TRBV4-1|NA
TGCGCCAGCAGCCAATTACTAGCGGGAGGGCCCTACGAGCAGTACTTC
CASSQLLAGGPYEQYF
>14|TRBJ2-7|NA|TRBV7-9|NA
TGTGCCAGCAGCTTACAGGGGCCGTCGTACGAGCAGTACTTC
CASSLQGPSYEQYF
>15|TRBJ2-7|TRBD2|TRBV7-2|NA
TGTGCCAGCAGCCCGAGGACTAGCGGGAGCCGCGAGCAGTACTTC
CASSPRTSGSREQYF
>15|TRBJ2-3|TRBD2|TRBV2|NA
TGTGCCAGCTTTGCTCCTAGCGGGAGCACAGATACGCAGTATTTT
CASFAPSGSTDTQYF
>11|TRBJ1-2|NA|TRBV29-1|NA
TGCAGCGTACGCCCCGGCGGAGGCTACACCTTC
CSVRPGGGYTF
>17|TRBJ1-4|TRBD1|TRBV19|NA
TGTGCCAGTAGTTTAAATGGGCCGGGACAGATTAATGAAAAACTGTTTTTT
CASSLNGPGQINEKLFF
>16|TRBJ1-2|NA|TRBV7-2|NA
TGTGCCAGCAGTCCTGGAGTTCCGGGACAATCATATGGCTACACCTTC
CASSPGVPGQSYGYTF
>15|TRBJ2-3|TRBD2|TRBV7-3|NA
TGTGCCAGCAGCTTAACCCGGGAGGGCACAGATACGCAGTATTTT
CASSLTREGTDTQYF
>13|TRBJ2-7|NA|TRBV15|once
TGTGCCACCAGCAGTCAGGGGCCCTACGAGCAGTACTTC
CATSSQGPYEQYF
>13|TRBJ1-2|NA|TRBV15|NA
TGTGCCACCTTTGGTACAGCTAACTATGGCTACACCTTC
CATFGTANYGYTF
>14|TRBJ2-2|TRBD1|TRBV10-3|NA
TGTGCCATCAGTGGTCAGGGGGACACCGGGGAGCTGTTTTTT
CAISGQGDTGELFF
>18|TRBJ2-7|TRBD2|TRBV19|once
TGTGCCAGTAGTATCAGGGCACTAGCGGGAGGTCCCGGCTACGAGCAGTACTTC
CASSIRALAGGPGYEQYF
>16|TRBJ2-3|TRBD2|TRBV4-1|NA
TGCGCCAGCAGCCAAGTAGCGGGAGGGAGCTCAGATACGCAGTATTTT
CASSQVAGGSSDTQYF
>16|TRBJ2-1|TRBD2|TRBV2|NA
TGTGCCAGCGGCGAGCGGGAGGGGGGCTCCTACAATGAGCAGTTCTTC
CASGEREGGSYNEQFF
>14|TRBJ1-2|NA|TRBV27|NA
TGTGCCAGCAGTTTATCGGGGAGGGATCGGGGCTACACCTTC
CASSLSGRDRGYTF
>18|TRBJ2-1|TRBD2|TRBV4-1|NA
TGCGCCAGCAGCCAAGAAGGGGGCTGGACTAGCGACTACAATGAGCAGTTCTTC
CASSQEGGWTSDYNEQFF
>15|TRBJ1-5|NA|TRBV5-6|NA
TGTGCCAGCAGCTTGTATCAGGGGCTGGGACAGCCCCAGCATTTT
CASSLYQGLGQPQHF
>8|TRBJ2-1|NA|TRBV2|NA
TGTGCCAGCAGTGCTCAGTTCTTC
CASSAQFF
>16|TRBJ2-7|TRBD2|TRBV6-4|few
TGTGCCAGCAGTGCCTCCAAGGGCGGGAGGGCCTACGAGCAGTACTTC
CASSASKGGRAYEQYF
>12|TRBJ2-3|NA|TRBV4-1|NA
TGCGCCAGCAGTCGAGATAGCGATACGCAGTATTTT
CASSRDSDTQYF
>12|TRBJ2-4|NA|TRBV27|NA
TGTGCCAGCGGGGAGAGGAGGAACATTCAGTACTTC
CASGERRNIQYF
>15|TRBJ1-1|TRBD1|TRBV7-9|NA
TGTGCCAGCAGCTTAGGACAGGGGGCGAGTACTGAAGCTTTCTTT
CASSLGQGASTEAFF
>16|TRBJ1-5|TRBD1|TRBV2|once
TGTGCCAGCAGTGAAACAGGGGGCCGGAGCAATCAGCCCCAGCATTTT
CASSETGGRSNQPQHF
>14|TRBJ1-1|NA|TRBV7-3|NA
TGTGCCAGCAGCTTTCTACAAGCAGGGAGGACGGCTTTCTTT
CASSFLQAGRTAFF
>14|TRBJ1-2|NA|TRBV19|once
TGTGCCAGTAGTCCCGGAATGGGAGACTATGGCTACACCTTC
CASSPGMGDYGYTF
>17|TRBJ1-5|TRBD1|TRBV4-1|NA
TGCGCCAGCAGCCAAGTCTCCAGGGGGTATGGCAATCAGCCCCAGCATTTT
CASSQVSRGYGNQPQHF
>16|TRBJ2-7|TRBD2|TRBV11-2|NA
TGTGCCAGCAGCTTAGGCACTAGCGGGAGCGGTTACGAGCAGTACTTC
CASSLGTSGSGYEQYF
>13|TRBJ1-1|NA|TRBV19|NA
TGTGCCAGTAGTCTCGGCAGGGTCACTGAAGCTTTCTTT
CASSLGRVTEAFF
>16|TRBJ2-2|NA|TRBV6-5|NA
TGTGCCAGCAGTTATCTGGGGGCGGTTCTTCACGGGGAGCTGTTTTTT
CASSYLGAVLHGELFF
>15|TRBJ2-5|TRBD2|TRBV28|NA
TGTGCCAGCAGTTTCACGCGGGGGACGGGAGAGACCCAGTACTTC
CASSFTRGTGETQYF
>15|TRBJ2-1|NA|TRBV27|once
TGTGCCAGCAGCACTCCACCGGGACTTTACAATGAGCAGTTCTTC
CASSTPPGLYNEQFF
>15|TRBJ2-7|NA|TRBV27|NA
TGTGCCAGCTCCGGGGGTGCGGGCCTCTCCTACGAGCAGTACTTC
CASSGGAGLSYEQYF
>14|TRBJ2-7|TRBD2|TRBV5-8|once
TGTGCCAGCCCTCCGGGAGGCTGGACCTACGAGCAGTACTTC
CASPPGGWTYEQYF
>20|TRBJ1-2|TRBD1|TRBV9|NA
TGTGCCAGCAGCGGGACCGGGACAGGGCCGTCCACTTTACGGAACTATGGCTACACCTTC
CASSGTGTGPSTLRNYGYTF
>19|TRBJ2-3|TRBD2|TRBV9|NA
TGTGCCAGCAGCCCCACGGGGGCATCCTTAGCGGGAGGCACAGATACGCAGTATTTT
CASSPTGASLAGGTDTQYF
>15|TRBJ2-7|TRBD1|TRBV19|NA
TGTGCCAGTAGTATAAAGCGACAGGGCTCCTACGAGCAGTACTTC
CASSIKRQGSYEQYF
>14|TRBJ1-2|NA|TRBV6-1|NA
TGTGCCAGCAGTGTTAAGGGGGAAAGCCATGGCTACACCTTC
CASSVKGESHGYTF
>13|TRBJ2-1|NA|TRBV5-5|once
TGTGCCAGCAGCTTGGGACTGGACAATGAGCAGTTCTTC
CASSLGLDNEQFF
>15|TRBJ1-5|TRBD1|TRBV6-5|once
TGTGCCAGCAGTTCCACTTCGACAGGGGCCAAGGCCCAGCATTTT
CASSSTSTGAKAQHF